This T cell receptor beta chain came from a study of blood T cell repertoires in COVID-19. On the study more broadly: Specimens from acute and convalescent COVID-19 originated in the United States, Italy and Spain. T cells, B-cell-depleted T cells, or PBMCs provided the cDNA or gDNA that served as material.

As originally analysed: Estimation of nucleated cell counts relied on the amplification of reference gene primers. Libraries were prepared by immunoSEQ multiplex PCR; TCRdb keeps only in-frame clonotypes and omits some of them. For V, J and clone size, that table is used; D and trimming come from the DNA. This repertoire shows about 240,000 clones, roughly 91% found once; its top ten account for about 0.8%. The V gene's germline CDR1 is SGHRS and CDR2 YFSETQ. The J segment lost 3 bases and the V segment lost 5 bases, leaving 4 bases of the junction unmatched. This CDR3 is 13 amino acids long. The sample comprised peripheral blood. The receptor's source is a man aged 30 to 39 with COVID-19, enrolled during active disease. V gene TRBV5-1 combines with J gene TRBJ2-7; TRBD1 agrees at 8 bases. The CDR3 here is CASRKTGVYEQYF. The CDR3 region has the DNA TGCGCCAGCAGAAAGACAGGGGTCTACGAGCAGTACTTC.